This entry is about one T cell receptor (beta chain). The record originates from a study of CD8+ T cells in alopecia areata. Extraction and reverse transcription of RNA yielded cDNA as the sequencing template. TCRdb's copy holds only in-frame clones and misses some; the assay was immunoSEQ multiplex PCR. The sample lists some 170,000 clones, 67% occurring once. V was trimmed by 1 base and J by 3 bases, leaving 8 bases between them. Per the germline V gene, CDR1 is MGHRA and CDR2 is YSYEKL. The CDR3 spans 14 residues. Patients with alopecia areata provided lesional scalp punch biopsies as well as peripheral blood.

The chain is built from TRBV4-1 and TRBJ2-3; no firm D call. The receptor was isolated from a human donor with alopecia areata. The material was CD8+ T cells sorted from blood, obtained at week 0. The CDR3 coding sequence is TGCGCCAGCAGCCAAGTGCTGGGAACAGATACGCAGTATTTT. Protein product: CASSQVLGTDTQYF.